The present TCR beta chain was sequenced within a study of blood T cells in healthy people across ages. Overall study results and limits: Long-lived donors carried more naive CD4+ cells and greater diversity than aged donors.

Sample-barcoded 5' priming and a J-beta primer mix drove a second PCR of roughly 6 to 12 cycles. TCRdb recomputed calls from the 5' RACE reads with MiXCR, one row per CDR3 protein. The sample yields roughly 650,000 distinct CDR3 sequences, about 30% seen once. The individuals who served as donors were healthy Caucasians living in Russia, aged roughly 6 to 95. The sample holds many counts of this clonotype. The target antigen is unknown. Germline CDR1 reads LGHDT; CDR2 reads YNNKEL (reference sequence). This CDR3 region has 15 residues. The junction had 9 bases not matched to a gene; V was cut back by 4 bases and J by 5 bases.

What was sequenced was blood. This receptor was taken from a woman at least 80 years old in good health. The rearrangement links TRBV3-1 to TRBJ2-7; TRBD2 matches 9 bases. CDR3 protein: CASSRLAGGLNEQYF. The CDR3 nucleotides are TGTGCCAGCAGCCGTCTGGCGGGGGGGCTAAACGAGCAGTACTTC.